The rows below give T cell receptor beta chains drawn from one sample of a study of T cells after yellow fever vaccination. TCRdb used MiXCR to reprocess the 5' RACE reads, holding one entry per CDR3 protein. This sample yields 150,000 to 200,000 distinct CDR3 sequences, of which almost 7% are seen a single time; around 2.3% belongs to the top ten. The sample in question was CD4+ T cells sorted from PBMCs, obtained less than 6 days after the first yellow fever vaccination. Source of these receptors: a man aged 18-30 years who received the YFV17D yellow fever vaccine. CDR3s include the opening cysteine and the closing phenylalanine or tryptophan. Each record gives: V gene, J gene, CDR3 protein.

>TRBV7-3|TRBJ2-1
CASSLTFAGTEQFF
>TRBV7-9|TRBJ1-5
CASSLVGTKGEPQHF
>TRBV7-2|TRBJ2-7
CASSLNRVHEQYF
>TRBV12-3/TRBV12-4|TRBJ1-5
CASSWTGVIQPQHF
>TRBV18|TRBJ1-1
CASSPPRGGKTEAFF
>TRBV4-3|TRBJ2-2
CASSQDWGSGQLFF
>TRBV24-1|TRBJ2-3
CATSDSAAPGDTQYF
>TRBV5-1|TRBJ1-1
CASSPIGVGTEAFF
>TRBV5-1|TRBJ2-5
CASSTDLWEGETQYF
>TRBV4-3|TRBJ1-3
CASSQDGSEGNTIYF
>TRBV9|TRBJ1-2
CASSVAFGGGNGYTF